This T cell receptor (beta chain) originates from a study of siplizumab effects on memory and regulatory T cells. Study observations and caveats: Naive T cells were seemingly more diverse than memory cells, and major contributions to the alloresponse seemed to be made by them. The authors mapped only a minor fraction of alloreactive clones to unstimulated subsets.

Each sample contributed roughly 100,000 TCR templates to the assay. The table came from immunoSEQ multiplex PCR; TCRdb's copy has only in-frame clones and leaves some out. Of approximately 100,000 clones in the sample, roughly nine tenths were seen once. A note on this clone: The antigen remains undetermined.

The germline gives CDR1 MNHEY, CDR2 SMNVEV (reference sequence). The V end was cut by 0 bases, the J end by 6 bases, with 7 bases between. The CDR3 loop spans 13 amino acids. Source material: Tregs sorted from blood. This rearrangement joins TRBV27 to TRBJ2-3; D unclear. This TCR was sampled from a human donor in good health. CDR3 sequence reads: CASSLSPVDTQYF. CDR3 in DNA: TGTGCCAGCAGTTTATCTCCTGTGGATACGCAGTATTTT.